The clone carrying this T cell receptor (beta chain) was counted ten times or more. This CDR3 spans 13 amino acids. The V gene end was trimmed by 5 bases and the J gene end by 1 base; junction bases not matched to a gene: 2. Germline assignment: CDR1 SGHRS and CDR2 YFSETQ. This entry belongs to a study of response to subunit inactivated influenza vaccine. TCRdb redid the calling of the RT-PCR reads with MiXCR, one entry per CDR3 protein. Among about 620,000 distinct CDR3 sequences listed, 11% were seen once. The same specimen was also included in a second study, on T cells expressing NK-cell markers. That work states: UMIs accompanied the 5'RACE template switching by which TCR beta cDNA was made.

The clonotype originates from a man in his fifties who received an inactivated influenza vaccine. Sequenced here: PBMCs from blood, sampled on the day of vaccination. The V and J genes are TRBV5-1 and TRBJ2-5; 7 positions agree with TRBD1. This chain's CDR3 is CASRGTAQETQYF. CDR3 coding DNA: TGCGCCAGCAGGGGGACAGCCCAAGAGACCCAGTACTTC.